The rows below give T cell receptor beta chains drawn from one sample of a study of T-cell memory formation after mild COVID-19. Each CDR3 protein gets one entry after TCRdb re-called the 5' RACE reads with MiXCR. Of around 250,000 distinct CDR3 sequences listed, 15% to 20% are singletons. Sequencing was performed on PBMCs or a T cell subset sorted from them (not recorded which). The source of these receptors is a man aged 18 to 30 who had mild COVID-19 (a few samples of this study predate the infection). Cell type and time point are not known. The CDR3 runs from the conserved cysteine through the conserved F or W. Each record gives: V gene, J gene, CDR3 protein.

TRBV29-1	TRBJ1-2	CSVDSDLDSGGAGYTF
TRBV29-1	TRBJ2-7	CSVVGQGANEQYF
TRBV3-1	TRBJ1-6	CASSQDRVGSPLHF
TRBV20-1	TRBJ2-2	CSARDPTSGGLGELFF
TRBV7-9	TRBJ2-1	CAPGTGSNEQFF
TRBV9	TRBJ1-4	CASTNPGGTEKLFF
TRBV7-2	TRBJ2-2	CASSLDSGGDTGELFF
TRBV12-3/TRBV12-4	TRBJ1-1	CASTLRHPTEAFF
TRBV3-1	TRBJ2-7	CASSQVTTSYEQYF
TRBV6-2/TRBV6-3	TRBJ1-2	CASVIGHLNYGYTF
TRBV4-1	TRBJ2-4	CASSQGVLRGRNIQYF
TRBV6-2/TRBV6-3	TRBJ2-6	CASSYWRTGANVLTF
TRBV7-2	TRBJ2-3	CASSLRLAGGPITDTQYF
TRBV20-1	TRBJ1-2	CSARAGTGGLGHGYTF
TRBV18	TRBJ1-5	CASSTGHLGQPQHF
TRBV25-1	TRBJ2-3	CASSESGGGTDTQYF
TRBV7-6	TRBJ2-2	CASSSGTGETGELFF
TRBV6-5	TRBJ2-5	CASSRSSFSGGETQYF
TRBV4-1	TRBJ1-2	CASSLDTIGYGYTF
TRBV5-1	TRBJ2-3	CASSLEGHTPGDTQYF
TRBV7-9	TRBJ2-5	CASSAPGLFQETQYF
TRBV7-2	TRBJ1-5	CASSLYVLQTQHF
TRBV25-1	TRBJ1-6	CASSDYREYSPLHF
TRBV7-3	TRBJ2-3	CASSTGTSTDTQYF
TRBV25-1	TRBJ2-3	CATRKGWDTQYF
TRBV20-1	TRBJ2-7	CSGTPTSSYEQYF
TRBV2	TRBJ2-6	CASSEALAGANVLTF
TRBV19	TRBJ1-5	CASSIIQGSHQPQHF
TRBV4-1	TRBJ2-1	CASSQLAGGDNEQFF
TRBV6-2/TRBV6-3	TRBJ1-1	CASSYRGGRRLNTEAFF
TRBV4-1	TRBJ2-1	CASSQDRTSGYNEQFF
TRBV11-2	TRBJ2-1	CASSPLAGVSEQFF
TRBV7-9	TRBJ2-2	CASSLSSGATGELFF
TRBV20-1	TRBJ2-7	CSARRDSLSYEQYF
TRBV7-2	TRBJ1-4	CASSLSHRANEKLFF
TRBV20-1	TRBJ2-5	CSAVSGGKETQYF
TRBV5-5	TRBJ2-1	CASSFGTGSYNEQFF
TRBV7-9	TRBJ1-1	CASSATGTGGAGNTEAFF
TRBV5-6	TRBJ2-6	CASSWTAGSGANVLTF
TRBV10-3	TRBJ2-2	CASWTSGGELFF
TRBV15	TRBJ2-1	CATSNDRGLGEQFF
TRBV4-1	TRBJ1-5	CASSRETGYSQPQHF
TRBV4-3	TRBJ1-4	CASSQTGEGAFEKLFF
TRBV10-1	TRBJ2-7	CASSGTGDMGYEQYF
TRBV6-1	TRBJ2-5	CASMTDRGSQETQYF
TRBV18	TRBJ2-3	CASSPLGPGTDTQYF
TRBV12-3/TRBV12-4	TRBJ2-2	CASRPGAKGVFGELFF
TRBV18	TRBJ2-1	CASSPPGGPANEQFF
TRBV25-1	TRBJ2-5	CATQGGETQYF
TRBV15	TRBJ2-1	CATSRASGAVNEQFF
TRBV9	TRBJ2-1	CASSVVSVPMGGEQFF
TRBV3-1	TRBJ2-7	CASSHYGGTDEKVKYF
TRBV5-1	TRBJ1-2	CASSLGGTWGYTF
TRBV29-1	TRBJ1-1	CSVEGQGGTEAFF
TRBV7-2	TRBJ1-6	CASSFPMGGSSPLHF
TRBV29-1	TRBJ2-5	CSVGLVGGQETQYF
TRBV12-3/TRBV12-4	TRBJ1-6	CASSFLGPLHF
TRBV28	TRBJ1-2	CASSFTSQGGYTF
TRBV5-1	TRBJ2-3	CASSLNRASTDTQYF
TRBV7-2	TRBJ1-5	CASSPLGPGQPQHF